Shown below are 5 T cell receptor beta chains from a single sample sequenced in a study of neoadjuvant anti-PD-1 for oral cavity cancer (dated by TCRdb to about 2021). The time point label corresponds to: before neoadjuvant nivolumab. Receptor amplification or capture employed the immunoSEQ multiplex PCR assay. TCRdb mirrors the immuneACCESS table, restricted to in-frame sequences. Some clones are absent from its copies; in checked studies, under half trace to an unresolved V gene, and the reason for the others is unknown. This sample comprises about 79,000 clones, 65% to 85% of them detected only once. Together, the top ten hold nearly 3.5% of the sample. Specimen: PBMCs, collected before nivolumab (anti-PD-1) treatment. These receptors originate from a person aged 35 to 85 with oral cavity squamous cell carcinoma.

This sequence joins TRBV5-1 and TRBJ1-1; possibly TRBD1 for D (6 bases). Germline V gene lookup returns CDR1 SGHRS and CDR2 YFSETQ. The V end lost 3 bases, the J end lost 2 bases, and 11 bases lay between the germline ends. CDR3 length: 14 amino acids. In DNA, the CDR3 is TGCGCCAGCAGCTGGGGACAAAGCAACACTGAAGCTTTCTTT. The encoded protein is CASSWGQSNTEAFF.

This chain joins TRBV5-1 and TRBJ2-2; the D gene is possibly TRBD1 (5 bases). CDR1 and CDR2 (germline): SGHRS, YFSETQ. The germline V and J ends were trimmed by 4 bases and 6 bases, with 16 bases remaining between them. CDR3 length: 15 amino acids. CDR3 DNA sequence: TGCGCCAGCAGCCAAGACAGTTATCGAGCCGGGGAGCTGTTTTTT. Encoded protein: CASSQDSYRAGELFF.

This chain connects TRBV4-1 to TRBJ2-3, with 14 positions matching TRBD2. Germline loops: CDR1 MGHRA, CDR2 YSYEKL. J lost 9 bases, V lost 1 base, and 3 bases had no gene match. The CDR3 sequence is 15 residues long. Here the CDR3 reads CASSQVGLAGATQYF. The CDR3 DNA reads as TGCGCCAGCAGCCAAGTGGGACTAGCGGGGGCCACGCAGTATTTT.

The chain employs TRBV5-6 and TRBJ1-1; 8 bases are a match to TRBD1. V trimming: 3 bases; J trimming: 6 bases; junction bases outside the gene matches: 4. CDR1 SGHDT and CDR2 YYEEEE come from the germline V gene. The CDR3 sequence is 13 residues long. The CDR3 bases are TGTGCCAGCAGCTCTAGGGGACAGGCTGAAGCTTTCTTT. Translating gives CASSSRGQAEAFF.

This sequence joins TRBV19 and TRBJ1-1; D gene ambiguous. Trimming left V 5 bases short and J 4 bases short, with 17 bases between. This CDR3 is built from 15 residues. CDR1 and CDR2 (germline): LNHDA, SQIVND (reference sequence). The CDR3 protein is CASSPVRQSVTEAFF. The DNA of the CDR3 is TGTGCCAGTAGTCCCGTCCGGCAGTCTGTCACTGAAGCTTTCTTT.